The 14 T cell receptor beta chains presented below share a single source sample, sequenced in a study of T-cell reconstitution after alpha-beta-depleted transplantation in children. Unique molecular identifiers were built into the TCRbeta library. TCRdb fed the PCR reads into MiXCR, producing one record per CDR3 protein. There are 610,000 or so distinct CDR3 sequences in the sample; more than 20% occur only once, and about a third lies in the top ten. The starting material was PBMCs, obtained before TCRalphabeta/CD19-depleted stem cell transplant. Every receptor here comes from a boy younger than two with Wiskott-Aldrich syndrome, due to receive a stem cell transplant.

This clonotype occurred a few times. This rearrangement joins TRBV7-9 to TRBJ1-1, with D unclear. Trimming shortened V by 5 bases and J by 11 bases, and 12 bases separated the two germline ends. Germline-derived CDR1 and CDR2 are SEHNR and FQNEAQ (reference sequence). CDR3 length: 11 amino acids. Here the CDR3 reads CASSPRNFAFF. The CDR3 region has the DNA TGTGCCAGCAGCCCCCGTAATTTTGCTTTCTTT.

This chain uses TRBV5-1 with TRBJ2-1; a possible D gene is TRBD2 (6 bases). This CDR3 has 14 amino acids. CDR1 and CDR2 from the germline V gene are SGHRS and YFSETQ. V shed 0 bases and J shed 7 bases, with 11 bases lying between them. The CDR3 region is CASSLGPLANEQFF. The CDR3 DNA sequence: TGCGCCAGCAGCTTGGGCCCACTAGCAAATGAGCAGTTCTTC.

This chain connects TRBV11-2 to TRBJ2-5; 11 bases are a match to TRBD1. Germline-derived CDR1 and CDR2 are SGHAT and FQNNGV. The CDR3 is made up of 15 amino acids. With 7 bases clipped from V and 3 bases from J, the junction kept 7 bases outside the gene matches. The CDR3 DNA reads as TGTGCCAGCACCCCTGGACAGGGGGCAAAAGAGACCCAGTACTTC. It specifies CASTPGQGAKETQYF.

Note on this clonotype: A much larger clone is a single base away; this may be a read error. DNA of the CDR3: TGCGCCAGCAGTGAGTCGGGGGAGGCCCAGTACTTC. It yields the protein CASSESGEAQYF. V usage is TRBV10-2 and J usage is TRBJ2-5; D may be TRBD2 (6 bases). Between the trimmed V and J ends, which lost 0 bases and 9 bases, there was a span of 8 bases. The CDR3 totals 12 residues. In germline, CDR1 is WSHSY, CDR2 SAAADI.

This chain's CDR3 is CASSFADEAFF. DNA of the CDR3: TGTGCCAGCAGCTTCGCAGATGAAGCTTTCTTT. The V and J genes are TRBV7-9 and TRBJ1-1; D is ambiguous. V shed 3 bases and J shed 7 bases, with 6 bases lying between them. CDR3 size: 11 residues. Germline V gene sequence: CDR1 SEHNR, CDR2 FQNEAQ (reference sequence).

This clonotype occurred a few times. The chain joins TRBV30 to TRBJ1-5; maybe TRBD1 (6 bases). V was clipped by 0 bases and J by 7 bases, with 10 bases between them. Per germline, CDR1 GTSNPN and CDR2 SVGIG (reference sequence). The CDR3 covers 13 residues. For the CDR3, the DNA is TGTGCCTGGAGTGTGAGGAGGGGGCAGCCCCAGCATTTT. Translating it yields CAWSVRRGQPQHF.

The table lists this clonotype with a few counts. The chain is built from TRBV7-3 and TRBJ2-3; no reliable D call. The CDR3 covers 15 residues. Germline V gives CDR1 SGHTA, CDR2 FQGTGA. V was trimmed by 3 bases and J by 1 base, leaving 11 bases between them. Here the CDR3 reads CASSFLGQGTDTQYF. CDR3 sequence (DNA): TGTGCCAGCAGCTTCCTTGGGCAGGGCACAGATACGCAGTATTTT.

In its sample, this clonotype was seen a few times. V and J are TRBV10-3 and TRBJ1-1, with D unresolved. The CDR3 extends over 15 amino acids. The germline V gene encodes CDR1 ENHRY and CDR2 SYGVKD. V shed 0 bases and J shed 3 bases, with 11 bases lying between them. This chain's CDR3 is CAISESLTDYTEAFF. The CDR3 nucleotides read TGTGCCATCAGTGAGTCCCTTACAGACTACACTGAAGCTTTCTTT.

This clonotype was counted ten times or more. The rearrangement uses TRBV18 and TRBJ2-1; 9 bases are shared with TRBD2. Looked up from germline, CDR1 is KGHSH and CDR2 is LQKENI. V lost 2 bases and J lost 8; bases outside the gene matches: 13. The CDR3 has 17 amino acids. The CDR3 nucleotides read TGTGCCAGCTCACCATCACGAGCTAGCGGGATCAGGGATGAGCAGTTCTTC. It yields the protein CASSPSRASGIRDEQFF. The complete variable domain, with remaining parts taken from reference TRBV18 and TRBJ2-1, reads NAGVMQNPRHLVRRRGQEARLRCSPMKGHSHVYWYRQLPEEGLKFMVYLQKENIIDESGMPKERFSAEFPKEGPSILRIQQVVRGDSAAYFCASSPSRASGIRDEQFFGPGTRLTVL.

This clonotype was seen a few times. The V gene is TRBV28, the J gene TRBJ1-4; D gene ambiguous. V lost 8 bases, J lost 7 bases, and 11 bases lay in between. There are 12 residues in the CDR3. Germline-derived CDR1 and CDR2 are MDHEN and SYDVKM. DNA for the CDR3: TGTGCCAGCGAGGGCGTAGGTGAAAAACTGTTTTTT. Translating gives CASEGVGEKLFF.

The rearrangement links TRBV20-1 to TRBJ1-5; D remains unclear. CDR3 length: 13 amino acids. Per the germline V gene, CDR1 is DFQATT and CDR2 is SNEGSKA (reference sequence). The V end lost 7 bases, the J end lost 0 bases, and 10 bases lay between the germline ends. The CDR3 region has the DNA TGCAGTGTCCGAGGGCCTAGCAATCAGCCCCAGCATTTT. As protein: CSVRGPSNQPQHF.

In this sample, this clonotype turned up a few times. In DNA, the CDR3 is TGCGCCAGCAGCAGTCAGGGCGATGAAGCTTTCTTT. Protein: CASSSQGDEAFF. This rearrangement joins TRBV5-1 to TRBJ1-1; tentative D call: TRBD1 (5 bases). The CDR3 is made up of 12 amino acids. Germline V CDR1 and CDR2: SGHRS, YFSETQ. Trimming left V 4 bases short and J 7 bases short, with 11 bases between. The full variable domain, its missing parts supplied by reference TRBV5-1 and TRBJ1-1, is KAGVTQTPRYLIKTRGQQVTLSCSPISGHRSVSWYQQTPGQGLQFLFEYFSETQRNKGNFPGRFSGRQFSNSRSEMNVSTLELGDSALYLCASSSQGDEAFFGQGTRLTVV.

The CDR3 DNA follows: TGTGCCACCAGTGACCCGACTAGAACCTACGAGCAGTACTTC. Translation gives CATSDPTRTYEQYF. This rearrangement joins TRBV24-1 to TRBJ2-7; maybe TRBD2 (6 bases). The germline CDR1 and CDR2 sequences are KGHDR and SFDVKD. V lost 4 bases, J lost 2 bases, and 11 bases lay in between. The CDR3 loop spans 14 amino acids.

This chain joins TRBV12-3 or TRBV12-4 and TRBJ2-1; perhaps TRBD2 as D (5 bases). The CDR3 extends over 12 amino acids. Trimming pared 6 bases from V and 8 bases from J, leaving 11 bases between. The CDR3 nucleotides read TGTGCCAGCAGAACTGAGGGTGATGAGCAGTTCTTC. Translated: CASRTEGDEQFF.